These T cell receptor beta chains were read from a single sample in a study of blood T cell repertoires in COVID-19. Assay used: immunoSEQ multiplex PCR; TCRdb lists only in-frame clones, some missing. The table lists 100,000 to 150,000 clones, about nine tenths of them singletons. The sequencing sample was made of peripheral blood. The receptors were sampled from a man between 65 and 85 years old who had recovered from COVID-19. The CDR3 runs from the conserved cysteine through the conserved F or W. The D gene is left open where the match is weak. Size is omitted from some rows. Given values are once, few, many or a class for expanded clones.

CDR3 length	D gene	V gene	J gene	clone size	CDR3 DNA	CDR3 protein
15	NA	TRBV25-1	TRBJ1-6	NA	TGTGCCAGCAGCCTAAGCAGCAGGGGAGGGCCACCCCTCCACTTT	CASSLSSRGGPPLHF
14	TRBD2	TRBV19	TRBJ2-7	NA	TGTGCCAGTGCGGGGGGGGCAGGACGTGACGAGCAGTACTTC	CASAGGAGRDEQYF
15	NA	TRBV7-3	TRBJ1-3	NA	TGTGCCAGCAGCTTAATGGCGGGGCCAGGAAACACCATATATTTT	CASSLMAGPGNTIYF
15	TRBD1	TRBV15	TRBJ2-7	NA	TGTGCCACCAGCAGAGATGCAGGGGGAAACTACGAGCAGTACTTC	CATSRDAGGNYEQYF
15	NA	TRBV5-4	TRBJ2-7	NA	TGTGCCAGCAGCTGGGGGGACGGTGCTAGATACGAGCAGTACTTC	CASSWGDGARYEQYF
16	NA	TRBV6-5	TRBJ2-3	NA	TGTGCCAGCAGTTACTGGGGGACTGGGGTCACAGATACGCAGTATTTT	CASSYWGTGVTDTQYF
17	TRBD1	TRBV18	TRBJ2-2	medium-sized	TGTGCCAGCTCACCATTCCGGGACAGTCTATACACCGGGGAGCTGTTTTTT	CASSPFRDSLYTGELFF
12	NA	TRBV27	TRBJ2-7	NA	TGTGCCAGCATGACAGGCTCCTACGAGCAGTACTTC	CASMTGSYEQYF
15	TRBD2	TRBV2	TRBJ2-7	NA	TGTGCCAGCCAAAAAGAGCTAGCGGGGGGGCGTGAGCAGTACTTC	CASQKELAGGREQYF
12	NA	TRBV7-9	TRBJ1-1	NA	TGTGCCAGCAGCAATGGAGGGGTTGAAGCTTTCTTT	CASSNGGVEAFF
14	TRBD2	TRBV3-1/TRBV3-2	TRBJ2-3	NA	TGTGCCAGCAGCCAACTAGCGGGCACAGATACGCAGTATTTT	CASSQLAGTDTQYF
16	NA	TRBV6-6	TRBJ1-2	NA	TGTGCCAGCAGTTACTCATACGGGGACACCAATTATGGCTACACCTTC	CASSYSYGDTNYGYTF
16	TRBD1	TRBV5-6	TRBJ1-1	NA	TGTGCCAGCAGCTCGCTAGCCGGACAGGGGGCCACTGAAGCTTTCTTT	CASSSLAGQGATEAFF
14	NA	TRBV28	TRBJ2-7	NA	TGTGCCAGCAGTTTAAGGGGATGGTCCTACGAGCAGTACTTC	CASSLRGWSYEQYF
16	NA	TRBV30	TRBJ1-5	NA	TGTGCCTGGAGTCCCCGGACAGCGTATAGCAATCAGCCCCAGCATTTT	CAWSPRTAYSNQPQHF
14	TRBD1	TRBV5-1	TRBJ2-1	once	TGCGCCAGCAGCTGGACAGGGCCCCTTAATGAGCAGTTCTTC	CASSWTGPLNEQFF
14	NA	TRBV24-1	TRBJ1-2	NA	TGTGCCACCAGACCCCGTGGTGGCGGCTATGGCTACACCTTC	CATRPRGGGYGYTF
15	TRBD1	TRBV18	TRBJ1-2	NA	TGTGCCAGCTCACCCGGGACAGGGATCGGCTATGGCTACACCTTC	CASSPGTGIGYGYTF
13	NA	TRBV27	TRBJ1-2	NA	TGTGCCAGCAGTTTGATGGGGGGCTATGGCTACACCTTC	CASSLMGGYGYTF
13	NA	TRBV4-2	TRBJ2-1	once	TGTGCCAGCAGCCAAGATTGGGGGGATAGGAGGTTCTTC	CASSQDWGDRRFF
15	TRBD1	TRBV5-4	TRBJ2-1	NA	TGTGCCAGCAGCTCCCGGGACAGGGAGCGCGATGAGCAGTTCTTC	CASSSRDRERDEQFF
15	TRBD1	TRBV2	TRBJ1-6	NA	TGTGCCAGCCGACGGACAGGGGGCGAGAATTCACCCCTCCACTTT	CASRRTGGENSPLHF
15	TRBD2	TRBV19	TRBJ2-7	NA	TGTGCCAGTAGTATGACTAGCGGGTGGATCTACGAGCAGTACTTC	CASSMTSGWIYEQYF
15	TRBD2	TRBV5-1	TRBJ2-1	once	TGCGCCAGCAGCTGGCTAGCGGGAGGTAGTAATGAGCAGTTCTTC	CASSWLAGGSNEQFF
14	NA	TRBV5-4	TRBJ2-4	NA	TGTGCCAGCAGCGAACAGGTAGCCAAAAACATTCAGTACTTC	CASSEQVAKNIQYF
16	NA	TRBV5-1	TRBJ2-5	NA	TGCGCCAGCAGCTCCCAGGGAGGAGCGCCGGGCGGGACCCAGTACTTC	CASSSQGGAPGGTQYF
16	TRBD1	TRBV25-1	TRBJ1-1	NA	TGTGCCAGCAGTGAATGGACAGGGCTTATGAACACTGAAGCTTTCTTT	CASSEWTGLMNTEAFF
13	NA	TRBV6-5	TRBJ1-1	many	TGTGCCAGCAGTTACACAGTTAACACTGAAGCTTTCTTT	CASSYTVNTEAFF
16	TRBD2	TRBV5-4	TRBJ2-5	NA	TGTGCCAGCAGCTTGGGGGCTAGCGGGGGGGCAGAGACCCAGTACTTC	CASSLGASGGAETQYF
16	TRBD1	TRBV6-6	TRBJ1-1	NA	TGTGCCAGCAGTTCTCTACAGGGGTTAGGGAACACTGAAGCTTTCTTT	CASSSLQGLGNTEAFF
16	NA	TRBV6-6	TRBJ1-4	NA	TGTGCCAGCAGTTACCCCACCGGATGGGGCGATGAAAAACTGTTTTTT	CASSYPTGWGDEKLFF
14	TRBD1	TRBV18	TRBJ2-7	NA	TGTGCCAGCTCACCGGACAGGGGTCTCCACGAGCAGTACTTC	CASSPDRGLHEQYF
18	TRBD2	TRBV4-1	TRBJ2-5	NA	TGCGCCAGCAGCCAAGAGGACCTAGCGGGGGGCCGGGATCGGACCCAGTACTTC	CASSQEDLAGGRDRTQYF
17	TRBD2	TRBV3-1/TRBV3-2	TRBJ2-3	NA	TGTGCCAGCAGCCAAGATCTGGGAGCGGGGGTAGCAGATACGCAGTATTTT	CASSQDLGAGVADTQYF
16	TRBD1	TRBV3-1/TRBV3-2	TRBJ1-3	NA	TGTGCCAGCAGCCCACAGACAGGGGAGGATGGAAACACCATATATTTT	CASSPQTGEDGNTIYF
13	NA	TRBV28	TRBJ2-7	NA	TGTGCCAGCAGTCCCGACAACGTCTACGAGCAGTACTTC	CASSPDNVYEQYF
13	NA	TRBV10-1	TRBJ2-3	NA	TGCGCCAGCCGGAGTCAGGGGACAGATACGCAGTATTTT	CASRSQGTDTQYF
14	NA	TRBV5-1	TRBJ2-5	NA	TGCGCCAGCAGCTTGCACCGGGGTCAAGAGACCCAGTACTTC	CASSLHRGQETQYF
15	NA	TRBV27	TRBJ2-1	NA	TGTGCCAGCAGGTCGACTAGGGTCTCCTACAATGAGCAGTTCTTC	CASRSTRVSYNEQFF
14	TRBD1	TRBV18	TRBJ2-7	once	TGTGCCAGCTCACGCGAGGGACAGTCCTACGAGCAGTACTTC	CASSREGQSYEQYF
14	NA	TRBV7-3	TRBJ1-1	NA	TGTGCCAGCAGCTTAAGCTCCGGGAACACTGAAGCTTTCTTT	CASSLSSGNTEAFF
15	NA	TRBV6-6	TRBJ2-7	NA	TGTGCCAGCAGTGTGAGGATTAAGCTTACCTACGAGCAGTACTTC	CASSVRIKLTYEQYF
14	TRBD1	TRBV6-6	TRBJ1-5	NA	TGTGCCAGCATGGGACAGGGGAGAAATCAGCCCCAGCATTTT	CASMGQGRNQPQHF
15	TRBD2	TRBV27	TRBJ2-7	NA	TGTGCCAGCAAACTAGCGCCAGGCAGCTCCTACGAGCAGTACTTC	CASKLAPGSSYEQYF
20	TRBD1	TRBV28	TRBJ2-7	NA	TGTGCCAGCAGTCGTCCCGGGACAGGGTTTGGGGCTAGCGCTACCTACGAGCAGTACTTC	CASSRPGTGFGASATYEQYF